These 21 T cell receptor beta chains originate from one sample sequenced in a study of regulatory T cells in long-lasting Graves disease. Arm-PCR with iRepertoire HTBI primers amplified the CDR3 regions for these TCR beta libraries. In TCRdb, the multiplex PCR reads were re-called with MiXCR into one record per CDR3 protein. The sample shows under 300,000 distinct CDR3 sequences, 18% of them seen only once. Noted time point: newly diagnosed GD, antithyroid drugs for less than 3 months. The TCR library was made from RNA that had been extracted from PBMCs in TRIzol. This same sample was also part of a study on T cells in Graves' hyperthyroidism and ophthalmopathy.

The sample in question was peripheral blood mononuclear cells (PBMCs), obtained at new diagnosis, from a patient treated with antithyroid drugs. All receptors derive from a woman in her thirties with Graves disease.

Ten or more counts support this clonotype. The V call is TRBV2, the J call TRBJ1-4; D call uncertain. This CDR3 comprises 16 residues. Trimming shortened V by 6 bases and J by 8 bases, and 22 bases separated the two germline ends. Germline V gene sequence: CDR1 SNHLY, CDR2 FYNNEI. CDR3 in amino acids: CASSDPTGRMWEKLFF. The CDR3 coding sequence is TGTGCCAGCAGCGACCCGACGGGGAGAATGTGGGAAAAACTGTTTTTT.

In regard to this clonotype: A read error is likely here: a far larger clone is one base away. Written as DNA, the CDR3 is TGTGCCAGCAGCTTTATGAATCGAGGCAATCAGCCCCAGCATTTT. It translates to CASSFMNRGNQPQHF. The V gene is TRBV2, the J gene TRBJ1-5, with D unresolved. The CDR3 spans 15 residues. Trimming stripped 6 bases from V and 2 bases from J, with 14 bases between. Looked up from germline, CDR1 is SNHLY and CDR2 is FYNNEI.

This clonotype was found many times. The V gene is TRBV6-1, the J gene TRBJ1-5; no clear D gene. Trimming left V 7 bases short and J 3 bases short, with 10 bases between. The CDR3 contains 13 residues. CDR1 MNHNS and CDR2 SASEGT come from the germline V gene. For the CDR3, the DNA is TGTGCCAGCAACCGGGAGTACAATCAGCCCCAGCATTTT. It yields the protein CASNREYNQPQHF.

This clonotype was counted between two and nine times. A clone one base away is much larger, so this may be a read error. The chain combines TRBV7-8 with TRBJ2-5, with 8 bases fitting TRBD2. The CDR3 is made up of 15 amino acids. Germline V gene data show CDR1 as SGHVS and CDR2 as FQNEAQ. The J segment lost 3 bases and the V segment lost 3 bases, leaving 6 bases of the junction unmatched. This chain's CDR3 is CASSLTGTRKETQYF. Written as DNA, the CDR3 is TGTGCCAGCAGCTTGACCGGGACTAGAAAAGAGACCCAGTACTTC.

This clonotype was recorded many times. V is TRBV20-1 and J is TRBJ2-7; the D gene could be TRBD1 or TRBD2 (5 bases each). Trimming pared 7 bases from V and 1 base from J, leaving 14 bases between. The length of the CDR3 is 13 residues. Germline CDR1 reads DFQATT; CDR2 reads SNEGSKA (reference sequence). The CDR3 loop is CSGRGDVSYEQYF. In DNA, the CDR3 is TGCAGTGGAAGAGGGGACGTGTCCTACGAGCAGTACTTC.

This clonotype has a count of ten or more. The chain links TRBV4-1 to TRBJ1-1; 7 bases agree with TRBD1. After removal of 0 bases from V and 4 bases from J, the junction contained 8 bases not matched to a gene. Germline V gene sequence: CDR1 MGHRA, CDR2 YSYEKL. There are 16 residues in the CDR3. The CDR3 here is CASSQDRGGWGTEAFF. In DNA form, the CDR3 reads TGCGCCAGCAGCCAAGATCGAGGGGGCTGGGGCACTGAAGCTTTCTTT.

There are a few counts of this clonotype. V and J are TRBV27 and TRBJ1-2, with 8 bases matching TRBD1. Germline CDR1 and CDR2: MNHEY and SMNVEV (reference sequence). The CDR3 loop spans 14 amino acids. Losses at the gene ends were 4 bases for V and 7 bases for J; bases not matched to a gene: 8. CDR3 sequence: CASSSLGQGSGYTF. The CDR3 DNA reads TGTGCCAGCAGTTCCCTAGGACAGGGAAGTGGCTACACCTTC.

This clonotype was recorded many times. The chain is built from TRBV7-6 and TRBJ1-1; D is perhaps TRBD1 (5 bases). This CDR3 comprises 14 residues. The V gene lost 4 bases and the J gene lost 0 bases, with 9 bases spanning the gap. Germline CDR1 SGHVS, CDR2 FNYEAQ. The CDR3 loop reads CASSSGPMNTEAFF. CDR3 sequence (DNA): TGTGCCAGCAGCTCGGGACCCATGAACACTGAAGCTTTCTTT.

Many counts were recorded for this clonotype. The rearrangement links TRBV6-1 to TRBJ2-1; TRBD1 is a possible D gene (6 bases). The V and J ends lost 8 bases and 9 bases respectively, with 20 bases between them. This CDR3 has 14 residues. Germline values: CDR1 MNHNS, CDR2 SASEGT. The CDR3 DNA is TGTGCCAGCCTGGGACAAATCTCTGGGGGTGAGCAGTTCTTC. This codes for CASLGQISGGEQFF.

This clonotype was observed many times. The rearrangement uses TRBV12-3 or TRBV12-4 and TRBJ2-7; the D gene is possibly TRBD2 (6 bases). The CDR3 has 14 residues. Between the trimmed V and J ends, which lost 3 bases and 2 bases, there was a span of 11 bases. The CDR3 region is CASSFGGEAYEQYF. CDR3 nucleotide sequence: TGTGCCAGCAGTTTTGGCGGGGAAGCCTACGAGCAGTACTTC.

This clonotype has at least ten counts. The V call is TRBV6-1, the J call TRBJ2-2; 7 bases fit TRBD1. The CDR3 has 15 residues. V shed 6 bases, J shed 0 bases, and the junction held 4 bases outside the gene matches. Germline V gene sequence: CDR1 MNHNS, CDR2 SASEGT. This CDR3 reads CASRGQIANTGELFF. CDR3 DNA sequence: TGTGCCAGCAGGGGACAGATCGCGAACACCGGGGAGCTGTTTTTT.

This clonotype was found a few times. Since no conserved phenylalanine or tryptophan closes the CDR3, a read error is the likely cause. The V call is TRBV9, the J call TRBJ2-1; TRBD2 matches at 7 bases. The V gene's germline CDR1 is SGDLS and CDR2 YYNGEE. The ends lost 0 bases at V and 5 bases at J; junction bases unmatched: 5. CDR3 length: 15 residues. The CDR3, as DNA: TGTGCCAGCAGCGTAGGGCGGGGGACCGACAATGAGCAGTTCGTC. Its translation: CASSVGRGTDNEQFV.

This clonotype was seen repeatedly, ten times or more. This chain's CDR3 is CASSLLIRSYEQYF. CDR3 sequence (DNA): TGTGCCAGCAGTTTACTAATCAGGTCCTACGAGCAGTACTTC. This chain uses TRBV12-3 or TRBV12-4 with TRBJ2-7; D not resolved. Between the trimmed V and J ends, which lost 2 bases and 1 base, there was a span of 9 bases. There are 14 residues in the CDR3.

Many counts were recorded for this clonotype. The chain uses TRBV20-1 and TRBJ2-7; a weak D match, TRBD1 (5 bases). Germline-derived CDR1 and CDR2 are DFQATT and SNEGSKA (reference sequence). V dropped 6 bases and J dropped 0 bases, with 12 bases sitting between them. CDR3 size: 13 residues. CDR3: CSAGHLSSYEQYF. The CDR3 nucleotides are TGCAGTGCAGGACATCTGAGCTCCTACGAGCAGTACTTC.

Ten or more counts support this clonotype. The rearrangement joins TRBV20-1 to TRBJ1-1; D remains ambiguous. Per the germline V gene, CDR1 is DFQATT and CDR2 is SNEGSKA (reference sequence). V shed 6 bases and J shed 0 bases, with 14 bases lying between them. The CDR3 sequence is 14 residues long. The CDR3 loop is CSALPHGMNTEAFF. CDR3 coding DNA: TGCAGTGCCCTCCCCCATGGGATGAACACTGAAGCTTTCTTT.

The chain uses TRBV3-1 and TRBJ1-1; D is undetermined. V dropped 7 bases and J dropped 2 bases, with 14 bases sitting between them. In germline, CDR1 is LGHDT, CDR2 YNNKEL (reference sequence). This CDR3 is built from 14 residues. The CDR3 region is CASTRREGNTEAFF. CDR3 bases: TGTGCCAGCACCCGTAGGGAAGGAAACACTGAAGCTTTCTTT.

This chain connects TRBV4-1 to TRBJ1-2; TRBD1 might be the D (5 bases). The V gene's germline CDR1 is MGHRA and CDR2 YSYEKL. The CDR3 has 15 amino acids. V was clipped by 1 base and J by 1 base, with 10 bases between them. For the CDR3, the DNA is TGCGCCAGCAGCCAAGCCTGGGGCCTTAACTATGGCTACACCTTC. Its protein product is CASSQAWGLNYGYTF.

The table lists this clonotype with many counts. This chain links TRBV27 with TRBJ1-4; TRBD1 agrees at 11 bases. The CDR3 extends over 19 amino acids. J lost 8 bases, V lost 5 bases, and 19 bases had no gene match. CDR1 MNHEY and CDR2 SMNVEV come from the germline V gene (reference sequence). DNA of the CDR3: TGTGCCAGCAGTGTTACACCCGGGACAGGGGGAGGAACGGAGGAAAAACTGTTTTTT. Its translation: CASSVTPGTGGGTEEKLFF.

This clonotype was counted ten times or more. The gene calls are TRBV24-1 and TRBJ1-3; TRBD1 might be the D (5 bases). Germline CDR1 is KGHDR and CDR2 is SFDVKD. Trimming pared 9 bases from V and 1 base from J, leaving 15 bases between. The CDR3 contains 15 residues. The CDR3 here is CATVVFGGSGNTIYF. The CDR3 DNA follows: TGTGCCACCGTGGTATTCGGGGGATCTGGAAACACCATATATTTT.

This clonotype was detected a few times. The chain recombines TRBV4-1 with TRBJ1-4, with D uncertain. There are 15 residues in the CDR3. CDR1 is MGHRA, CDR2 YSYEKL, per germline. The ends were cut back, 2 bases at V and 8 bases at J, with 15 bases in the middle. CDR3 protein: CASSQFPLLGEKLFF. The CDR3 nucleotides are TGCGCCAGCAGCCAATTCCCCCTTCTGGGGGAAAAACTGTTTTTT.

This clonotype was observed at least ten times. The chain employs TRBV10-3 and TRBJ1-5; D gene unclear. Trimming pared 10 bases from V and 4 bases from J, leaving 11 bases between. Germline lookup yields CDR1 ENHRY and CDR2 SYGVKD. The CDR3 length is 12 residues. The CDR3 coding sequence is TGTGCCAGCGCAACATGGAATCAGCCCCAGCATTTT. It is translated as CASATWNQPQHF.